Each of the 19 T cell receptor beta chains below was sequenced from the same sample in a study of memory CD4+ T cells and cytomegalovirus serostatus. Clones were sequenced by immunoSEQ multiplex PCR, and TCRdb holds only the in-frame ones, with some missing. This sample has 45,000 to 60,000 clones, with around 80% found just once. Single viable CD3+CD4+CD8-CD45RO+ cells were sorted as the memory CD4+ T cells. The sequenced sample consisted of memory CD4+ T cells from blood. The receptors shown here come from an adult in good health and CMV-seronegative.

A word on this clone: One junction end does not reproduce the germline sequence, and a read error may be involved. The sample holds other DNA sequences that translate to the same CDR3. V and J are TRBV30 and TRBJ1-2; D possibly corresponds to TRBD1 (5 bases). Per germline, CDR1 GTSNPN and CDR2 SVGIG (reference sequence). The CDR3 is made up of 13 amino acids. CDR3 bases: TGCGCCTGGGTCACAGACCTCAGGGATGGCTACACCTTC. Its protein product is CAWVTDLRDGYTF.

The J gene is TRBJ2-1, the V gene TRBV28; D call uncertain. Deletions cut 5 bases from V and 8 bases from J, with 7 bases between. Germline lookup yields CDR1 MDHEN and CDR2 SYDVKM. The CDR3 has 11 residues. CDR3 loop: CASSPRHEQFF. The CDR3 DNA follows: TGTGCCAGCAGTCCGCGGCATGAGCAGTTCTTC.

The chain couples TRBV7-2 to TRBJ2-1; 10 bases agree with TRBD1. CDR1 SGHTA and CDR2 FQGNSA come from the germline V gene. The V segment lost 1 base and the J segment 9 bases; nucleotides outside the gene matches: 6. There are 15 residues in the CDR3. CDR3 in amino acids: CASSLVRDRGSEQFF. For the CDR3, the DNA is TGTGCCAGCAGCTTAGTCAGGGACAGGGGTAGTGAGCAGTTCTTC.

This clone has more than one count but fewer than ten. In nucleotides, the CDR3 is TGTGCCACCTTGGGACAGTCTTACTCTGGAAACACCATATATTTT. Protein: CATLGQSYSGNTIYF. V is TRBV7-8 and J is TRBJ1-3; 7 bases fit TRBD1. Germline loops: CDR1 SGHVS, CDR2 FQNEAQ. The trim removed 10 bases at V and 0 bases at J, leaving 9 bases unmatched. The CDR3 sequence is 15 residues long.

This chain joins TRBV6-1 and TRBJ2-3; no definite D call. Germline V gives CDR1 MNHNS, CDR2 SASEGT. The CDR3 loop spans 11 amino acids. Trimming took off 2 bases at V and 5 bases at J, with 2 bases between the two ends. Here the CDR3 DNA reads TGTGCCAGCAGTGAATTAGATACGCAGTATTTT. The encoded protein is CASSELDTQYF.

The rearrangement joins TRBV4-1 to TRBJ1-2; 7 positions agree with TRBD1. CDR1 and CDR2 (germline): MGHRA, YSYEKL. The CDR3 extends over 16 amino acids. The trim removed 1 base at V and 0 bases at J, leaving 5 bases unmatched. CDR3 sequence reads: CASSQGTGPSNYGYTF. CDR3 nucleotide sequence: TGCGCCAGCAGCCAAGGGACAGGACCCTCTAACTATGGCTACACCTTC.

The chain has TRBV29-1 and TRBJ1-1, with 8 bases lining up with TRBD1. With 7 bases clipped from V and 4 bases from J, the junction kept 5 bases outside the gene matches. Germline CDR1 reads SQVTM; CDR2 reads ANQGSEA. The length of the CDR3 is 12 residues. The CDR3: CSANRGVTEAFF. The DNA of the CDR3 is TGCAGCGCTAACAGGGGGGTCACTGAAGCTTTCTTT.

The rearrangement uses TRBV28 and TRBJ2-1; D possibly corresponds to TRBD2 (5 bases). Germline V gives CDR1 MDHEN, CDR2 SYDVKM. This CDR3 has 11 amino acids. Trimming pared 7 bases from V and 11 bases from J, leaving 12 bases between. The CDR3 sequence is CASNSIGKQFF. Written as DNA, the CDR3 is TGTGCCAGCAATTCGATCGGGAAGCAGTTCTTC.

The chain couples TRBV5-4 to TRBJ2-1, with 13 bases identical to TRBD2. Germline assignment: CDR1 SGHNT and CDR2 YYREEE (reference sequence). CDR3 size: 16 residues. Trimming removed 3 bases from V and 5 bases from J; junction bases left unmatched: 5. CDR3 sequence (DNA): TGTGCCAGCAGCTCCGCGGGACTAGCGGGAAACAATGAGCAGTTCTTC. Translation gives CASSSAGLAGNNEQFF.

The CDR3 reads CASSLLLAGGWRRTDTQYF. The CDR3 DNA is TGTGCCAGCAGCCTACTACTAGCGGGAGGATGGAGGAGGACAGATACGCAGTATTTT. The V gene is TRBV5-6, the J gene TRBJ2-3; 12 positions match TRBD2. Unmatched junction bases numbered 15, after V lost 4 bases and J lost 3 bases. The CDR3 has 19 amino acids. CDR1 and CDR2 (germline): SGHDT, YYEEEE.

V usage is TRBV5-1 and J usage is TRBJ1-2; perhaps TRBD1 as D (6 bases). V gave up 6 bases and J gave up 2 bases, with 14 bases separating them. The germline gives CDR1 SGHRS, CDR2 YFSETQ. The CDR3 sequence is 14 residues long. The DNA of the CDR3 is TGCGCCAGCACTAGCGGGGGCGGAAACTATGGCTACACCTTC. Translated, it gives CASTSGGGNYGYTF.

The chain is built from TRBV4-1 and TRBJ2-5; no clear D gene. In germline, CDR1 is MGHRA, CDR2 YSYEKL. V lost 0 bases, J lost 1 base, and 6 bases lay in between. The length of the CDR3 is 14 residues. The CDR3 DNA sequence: TGCGCCAGCAGCCAAGATAGGGCCCAAGAGACCCAGTACTTC. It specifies CASSQDRAQETQYF.

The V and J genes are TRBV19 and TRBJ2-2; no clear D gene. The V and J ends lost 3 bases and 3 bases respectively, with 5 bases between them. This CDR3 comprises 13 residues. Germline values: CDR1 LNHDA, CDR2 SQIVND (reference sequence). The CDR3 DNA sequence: TGTGCCAGTAGTATGGTGCACACCGGGGAGCTGTTTTTT. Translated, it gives CASSMVHTGELFF.

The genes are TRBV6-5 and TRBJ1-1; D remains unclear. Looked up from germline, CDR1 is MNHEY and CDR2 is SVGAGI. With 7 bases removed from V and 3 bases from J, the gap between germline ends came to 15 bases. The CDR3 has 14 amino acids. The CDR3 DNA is TGTGCCAGCAAAGAGGTCTTAGGGTACACTGAAGCTTTCTTT. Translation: CASKEVLGYTEAFF.

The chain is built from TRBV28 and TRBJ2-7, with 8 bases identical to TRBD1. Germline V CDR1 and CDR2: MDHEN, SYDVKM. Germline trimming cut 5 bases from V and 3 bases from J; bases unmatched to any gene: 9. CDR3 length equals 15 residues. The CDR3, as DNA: TGTGCCAGCAGTCACCCGACAGGGGCCTTCTACGAGCAGTACTTC. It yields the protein CASSHPTGAFYEQYF. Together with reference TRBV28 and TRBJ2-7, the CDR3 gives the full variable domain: DVKVTQSSRYLVKRTGEKVFLECVQDMDHENMFWYRQDPGLGLRLIYFSYDVKMKEKGDIPEGYSVSREKKERFSLILESASTNQTSMYLCASSHPTGAFYEQYFGPGTRLTVT.

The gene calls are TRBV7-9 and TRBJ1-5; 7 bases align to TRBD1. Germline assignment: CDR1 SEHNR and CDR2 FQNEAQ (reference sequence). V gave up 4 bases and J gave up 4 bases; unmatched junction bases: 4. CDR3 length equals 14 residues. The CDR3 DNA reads TGTGCCAGCAGCTCGGGACAGCCTAATCAGCCCCAGCATTTT. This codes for CASSSGQPNQPQHF. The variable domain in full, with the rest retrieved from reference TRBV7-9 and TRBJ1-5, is DTGVSQNPRHKITKRGQNVTFRCDPISEHNRLYWYRQTLGQGPEFLTYFQNEAQLEKSRLLSDRFSAERPKGSFSTLEIQRTEQGDSAMYLCASSSGQPNQPQHFGDGTRLSIL.

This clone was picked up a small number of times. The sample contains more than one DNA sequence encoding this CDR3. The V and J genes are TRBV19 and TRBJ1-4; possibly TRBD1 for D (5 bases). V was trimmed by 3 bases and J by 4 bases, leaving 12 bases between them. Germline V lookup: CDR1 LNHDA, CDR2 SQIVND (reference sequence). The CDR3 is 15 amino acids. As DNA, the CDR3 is TGTGCCAGTAGTATTGGGGGACGCTTTAATGAAAAACTGTTTTTT. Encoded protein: CASSIGGRFNEKLFF.

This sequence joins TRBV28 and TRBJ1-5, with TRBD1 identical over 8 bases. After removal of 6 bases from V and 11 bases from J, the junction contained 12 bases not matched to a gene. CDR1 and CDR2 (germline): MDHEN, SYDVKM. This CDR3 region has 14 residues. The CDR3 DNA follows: TGTGCCAGCAGAACCCCCAGGGGGCAAGTAGCCCAGCATTTT. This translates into CASRTPRGQVAQHF.

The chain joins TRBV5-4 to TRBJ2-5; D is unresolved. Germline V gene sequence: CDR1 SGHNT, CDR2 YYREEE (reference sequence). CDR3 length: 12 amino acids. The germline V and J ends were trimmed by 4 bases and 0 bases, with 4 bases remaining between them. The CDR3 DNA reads TGTGCCAGCAGCGGGAACCAAGAGACCCAGTACTTC. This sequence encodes CASSGNQETQYF.